Listed below are T cell receptor beta chains from one sample, sequenced in a study of blood T cell repertoires in COVID-19. TCRdb keeps only in-frame clones here, not all; method: immunoSEQ multiplex PCR. Among roughly 240,000 clones, roughly 79% were seen once, and the ten largest hold approximately 1.9%. Sequenced material: peripheral blood. The source of these receptors is a woman older than 75 with acute or convalescent COVID-19. Both conserved end residues are part of each CDR3. The D gene is left open where the match is weak. Size tells how often a clone was seen (once, few, many) or the class of an expanded clone, and some rows leave it out.

v_call,clone_size,j_call,d_call,cdr3_aa,cdr3_nt
TRBV2,.,TRBJ1-2,TRBD1,CASSDFRGNGYTF,TGTGCCAGCAGTGACTTCAGGGGGAATGGCTACACCTTC
TRBV6-2/TRBV6-3,.,TRBJ2-4,.,CASSYPGDIQYF,TGTGCCAGCAGTTACCCCGGGGACATTCAGTACTTC
TRBV7-9,.,TRBJ2-1,TRBD1,CASSTGQGDIDEQFF,TGTGCCAGCAGCACGGGACAGGGAGATATCGATGAGCAGTTCTTC
TRBV7-9,once,TRBJ1-1,.,CASSISGNTEAFF,TGTGCCAGCAGCATCTCGGGTAACACTGAAGCTTTCTTT
TRBV19,.,TRBJ2-1,TRBD2,CASSIPSGLAGVNEQFF,TGTGCCAGTAGTATACCTTCTGGACTAGCGGGAGTTAATGAGCAGTTCTTC
TRBV7-7,.,TRBJ2-5,.,CASSLNGRQQETQYF,TGTGCTAGCAGCTTAAACGGCAGGCAACAAGAGACCCAGTACTTC
TRBV20-1,.,TRBJ1-4,TRBD1,CSASVTGQEKLFF,TGCAGTGCTAGTGTGACAGGGCAAGAAAAACTGTTTTTT
TRBV5-5,.,TRBJ2-7,.,CASSSGAGPSYEQYF,TGTGCCAGCAGCTCCGGTGCGGGTCCGTCCTACGAGCAGTACTTC
TRBV28,.,TRBJ1-5,.,CASQTGGRGINQPQHF,TGTGCCAGCCAAACGGGGGGCCGCGGGATTAATCAGCCCCAGCATTTT
TRBV4-2,.,TRBJ2-1,TRBD2,CASSPSLAGAHNEQFF,TGTGCCAGCAGCCCTTCCCTAGCGGGAGCCCACAATGAGCAGTTCTTC
TRBV7-9,.,TRBJ2-7,TRBD1,CASSLDRGLYEQYF,TGTGCCAGCAGCTTGGACAGGGGCCTTTACGAGCAGTACTTC
TRBV12-5,.,TRBJ2-7,TRBD1,CASGFTTGSSYEQYF,TGTGCTAGTGGTTTTACGACAGGGAGCTCCTACGAGCAGTACTTC
TRBV5-1,.,TRBJ2-1,TRBD2,CASSPGAGGNRNEQFF,TGCGCCAGCAGCCCAGGGGCGGGGGGGAATCGGAATGAGCAGTTCTTC
TRBV12-3/TRBV12-4,.,TRBJ2-7,TRBD1,CASSRGQSYEQYF,TGTGCCAGCAGCCGGGGACAGTCCTACGAGCAGTACTTC
TRBV7-9,.,TRBJ1-2,TRBD1,CASSSTGDRGYTF,TGTGCCAGCAGCTCGACAGGGGACCGGGGCTACACCTTC
TRBV6-5,few,TRBJ1-1,.,CASSYASTGNTEAFF,TGTGCCAGCAGTTACGCGTCGACGGGGAACACTGAAGCTTTCTTT
TRBV5-1,.,TRBJ1-1,.,CASSLVGSQNTEAFF,TGCGCCAGCAGCTTGGTGGGCAGCCAAAACACTGAAGCTTTCTTT
TRBV29-1,.,TRBJ2-5,TRBD1,CSVEGATGGETQYF,TGCAGCGTTGAAGGCGCGACAGGGGGTGAGACCCAGTACTTC
TRBV5-8,.,TRBJ1-1,.,CASSSPQTGTMNTEAFF,TGTGCCAGCAGCTCCCCCCAGACAGGTACTATGAACACTGAAGCTTTCTTT
TRBV11-1,.,TRBJ1-1,TRBD1,CASSRTGNTEAFF,TGTGCCAGCAGTCGGACAGGAAACACTGAAGCTTTCTTT
TRBV6-5,.,TRBJ2-7,.,CASSYTSGAYYEQYF,TGTGCCAGCAGTTACACGAGCGGAGCCTACTACGAGCAGTACTTC
TRBV2,few,TRBJ2-2,.,CASTANTGELFF,TGTGCCAGCACAGCGAACACCGGGGAGCTGTTTTTT
TRBV18,.,TRBJ1-1,TRBD1,CASSSRTGESGTEAFF,TGTGCCAGCTCATCTCGGACAGGGGAGTCAGGCACTGAAGCTTTCTTT
TRBV6-2/TRBV6-3,.,TRBJ2-1,TRBD2,CASSYVPAGGRPNEQFF,TGTGCCAGCAGTTACGTTCCCGCGGGGGGCAGACCCAATGAGCAGTTCTTC
TRBV3-1/TRBV3-2,.,TRBJ2-5,TRBD2,CASSQDLLAGAETQYF,TGTGCCAGCAGCCAAGATCTCCTAGCGGGAGCCGAGACCCAGTACTTC
TRBV12-3/TRBV12-4,.,TRBJ1-5,.,CASSFTGNQPQHF,TGTGCCAGCAGTTTTACGGGGAATCAGCCCCAGCATTTT
TRBV5-4,.,TRBJ2-5,TRBD1,CASSGQGFETQYF,TGTGCCAGCAGCGGACAGGGCTTCGAGACCCAGTACTTC
TRBV9,.,TRBJ2-1,.,CASSANGLNNEQFF,TGTGCCAGCAGCGCAAACGGACTCAACAATGAGCAGTTCTTC
TRBV11-2,few,TRBJ1-2,.,CASSAQTGVNYGYTF,TGTGCCAGCAGCGCTCAAACCGGGGTGAACTATGGCTACACCTTC
TRBV2,few,TRBJ2-5,TRBD2,CASSGGGKQETQYF,TGTGCCAGCAGCGGCGGGGGAAAACAAGAGACCCAGTACTTC
TRBV5-1,few,TRBJ1-3,TRBD1,CASSLGQALSGNTIYF,TGCGCCAGCAGCCTAGGACAGGCCCTCTCTGGAAACACCATATATTTT
TRBV6-6,few,TRBJ2-7,.,CASELRGSGEQYF,TGTGCCAGCGAACTTAGGGGGTCGGGCGAGCAGTACTTC
TRBV7-2,.,TRBJ2-2,.,CASSLGGTNTGELFF,TGTGCCAGCAGCTTAGGCGGGACGAACACCGGGGAGCTGTTTTTT
TRBV2,.,TRBJ2-3,TRBD1,CASSVGTATDTQYF,TGTGCCAGCAGTGTTGGGACAGCGACAGATACGCAGTATTTT
TRBV2,.,TRBJ1-1,.,CASNGPGRAAEAFF,TGTGCCAGCAATGGCCCCGGGCGGGCGGCTGAAGCTTTCTTT
TRBV7-3,once,TRBJ2-5,.,CASSPSTKETQYF,TGTGCCAGCAGCCCCTCGACTAAAGAGACCCAGTACTTC
TRBV4-2,.,TRBJ1-2,TRBD1,CASSQGTGNYGYTF,TGTGCCAGCAGCCAGGGGACAGGGAACTATGGCTACACCTTC
TRBV7-9,.,TRBJ2-7,TRBD2,CASSDSPSGSRHEQYF,TGTGCCAGCAGCGATAGCCCAAGCGGGAGTCGGCACGAGCAGTACTTC
TRBV4-2,.,TRBJ2-5,TRBD2,CASSLRFGPQERGQETQYF,TGTGCCAGCAGCCTAAGATTTGGCCCTCAGGAGCGGGGGCAAGAGACCCAGTACTTC